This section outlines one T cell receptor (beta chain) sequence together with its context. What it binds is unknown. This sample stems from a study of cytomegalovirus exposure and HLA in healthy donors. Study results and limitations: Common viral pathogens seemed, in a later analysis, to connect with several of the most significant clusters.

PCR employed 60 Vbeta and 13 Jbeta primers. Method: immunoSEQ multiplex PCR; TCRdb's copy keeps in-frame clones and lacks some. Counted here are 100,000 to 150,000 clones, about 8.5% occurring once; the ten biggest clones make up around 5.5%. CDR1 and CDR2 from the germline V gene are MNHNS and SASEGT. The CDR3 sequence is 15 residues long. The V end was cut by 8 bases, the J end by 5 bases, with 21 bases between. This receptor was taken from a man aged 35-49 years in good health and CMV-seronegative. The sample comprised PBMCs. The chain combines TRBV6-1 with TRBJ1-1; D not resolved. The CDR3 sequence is CASAVFQAPGTEAFF. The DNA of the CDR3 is TGTGCCAGCGCAGTCTTCCAGGCCCCGGGGACTGAAGCTTTCTTT.